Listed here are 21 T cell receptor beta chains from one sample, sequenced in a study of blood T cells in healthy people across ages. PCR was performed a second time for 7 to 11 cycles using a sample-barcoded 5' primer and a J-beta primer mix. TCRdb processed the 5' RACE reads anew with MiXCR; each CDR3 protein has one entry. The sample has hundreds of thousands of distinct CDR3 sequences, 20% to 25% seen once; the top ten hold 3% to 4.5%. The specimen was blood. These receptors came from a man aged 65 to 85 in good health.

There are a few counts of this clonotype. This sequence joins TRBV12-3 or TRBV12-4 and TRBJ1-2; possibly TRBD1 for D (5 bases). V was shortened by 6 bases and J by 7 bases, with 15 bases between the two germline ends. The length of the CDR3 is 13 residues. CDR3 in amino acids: CASSLGGMVGYTF. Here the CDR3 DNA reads TGTGCCAGCAGCCTCGGGGGTATGGTTGGCTACACCTTC.

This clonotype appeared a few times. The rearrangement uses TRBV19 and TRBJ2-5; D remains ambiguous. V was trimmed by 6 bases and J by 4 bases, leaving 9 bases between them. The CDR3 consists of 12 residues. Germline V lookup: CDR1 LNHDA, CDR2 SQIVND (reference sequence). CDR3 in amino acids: CASSGTLETQYF. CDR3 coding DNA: TGTGCCAGTAGCGGAACTCTAGAGACCCAGTACTTC.

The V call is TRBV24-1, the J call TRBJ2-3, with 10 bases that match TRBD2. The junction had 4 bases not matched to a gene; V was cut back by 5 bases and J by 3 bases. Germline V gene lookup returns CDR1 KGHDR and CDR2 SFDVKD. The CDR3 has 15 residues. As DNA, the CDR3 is TGTGCCACCAGTGGAGCGGGAGGGCCAACAGATACGCAGTATTTT. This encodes CATSGAGGPTDTQYF.

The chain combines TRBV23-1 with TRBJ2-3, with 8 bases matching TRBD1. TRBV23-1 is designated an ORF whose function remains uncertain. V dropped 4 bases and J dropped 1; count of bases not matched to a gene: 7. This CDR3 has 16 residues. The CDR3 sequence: CASSRVGQAGTDTQYF. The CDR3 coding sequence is TGCGCCAGCAGTCGAGTGGGACAGGCGGGCACAGATACGCAGTATTTT.

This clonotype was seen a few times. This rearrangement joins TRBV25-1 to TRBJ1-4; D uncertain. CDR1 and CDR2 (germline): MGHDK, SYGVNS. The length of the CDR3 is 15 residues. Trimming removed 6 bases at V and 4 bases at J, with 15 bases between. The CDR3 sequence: CASRTASGLNEKLFF. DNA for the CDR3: TGTGCCAGCAGGACCGCTTCCGGCCTTAATGAAAAACTGTTTTTT.

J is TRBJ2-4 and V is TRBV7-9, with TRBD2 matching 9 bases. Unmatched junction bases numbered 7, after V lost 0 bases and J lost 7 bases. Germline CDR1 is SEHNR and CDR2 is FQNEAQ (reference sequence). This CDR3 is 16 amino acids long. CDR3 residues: CASSLAASGIRNIQYF. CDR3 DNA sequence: TGTGCCAGCAGCTTAGCGGCTAGCGGGATAAGGAACATTCAGTACTTC.

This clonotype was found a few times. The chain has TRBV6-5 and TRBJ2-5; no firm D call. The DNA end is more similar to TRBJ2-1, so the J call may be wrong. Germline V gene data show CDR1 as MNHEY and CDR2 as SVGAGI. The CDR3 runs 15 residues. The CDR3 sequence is CASSYSTWGSNEQFF. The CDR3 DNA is TGTGCCAGCAGTTACTCCACATGGGGTTCCAATGAGCAGTTCTTC.

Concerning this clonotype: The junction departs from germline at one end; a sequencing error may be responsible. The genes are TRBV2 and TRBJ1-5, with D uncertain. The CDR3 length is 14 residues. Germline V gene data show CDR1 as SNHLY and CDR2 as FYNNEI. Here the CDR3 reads CASSEEEGNHPQHF. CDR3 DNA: TGTGCCAGCAGTGAAGAGGAGGGCAATCACCCCCAGCATTTT.

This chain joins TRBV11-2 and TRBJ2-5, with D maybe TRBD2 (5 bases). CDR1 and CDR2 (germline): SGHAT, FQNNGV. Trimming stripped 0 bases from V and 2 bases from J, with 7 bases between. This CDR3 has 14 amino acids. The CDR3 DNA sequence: TGTGCCAGCAGCTTAGAGAGGGTTCAAGAGACCCAGTACTTC. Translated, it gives CASSLERVQETQYF.

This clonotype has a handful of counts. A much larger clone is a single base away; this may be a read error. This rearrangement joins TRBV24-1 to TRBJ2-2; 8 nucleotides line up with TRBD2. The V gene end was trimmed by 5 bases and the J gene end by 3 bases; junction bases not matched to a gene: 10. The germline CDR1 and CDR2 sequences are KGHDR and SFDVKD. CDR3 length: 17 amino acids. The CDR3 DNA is TGTGCCACCAGTGGTTTACCGGGAGGGCCAGACACCGGGGAGCTGTTTTTT. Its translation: CATSGLPGGPDTGELFF.

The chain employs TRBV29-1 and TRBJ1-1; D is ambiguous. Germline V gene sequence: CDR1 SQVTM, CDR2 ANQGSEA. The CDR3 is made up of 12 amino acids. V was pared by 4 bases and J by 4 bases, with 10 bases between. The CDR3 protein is CSVGAAGTEAFF. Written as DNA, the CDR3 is TGCAGCGTTGGGGCGGCGGGCACTGAAGCTTTCTTT. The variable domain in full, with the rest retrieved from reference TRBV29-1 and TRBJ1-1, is SAVISQKPSRDICQRGTSLTIQCQVDSQVTMMFWYRQQPGQSLTLIATANQGSEATYESGFVIDKFPISRPNLTFSTLTVSNMSPEDSSIYLCSVGAAGTEAFFGQGTRLTVV.

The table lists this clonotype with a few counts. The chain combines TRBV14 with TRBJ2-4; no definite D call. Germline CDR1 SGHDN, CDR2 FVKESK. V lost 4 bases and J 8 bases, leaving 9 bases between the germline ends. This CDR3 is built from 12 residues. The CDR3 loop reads CASSRPHDIQYF. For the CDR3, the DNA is TGTGCCAGCAGCCGACCTCATGACATTCAGTACTTC. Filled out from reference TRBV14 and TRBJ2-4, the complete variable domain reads EAGVTQFPSHSVIEKGQTVTLRCDPISGHDNLYWYRRVMGKEIKFLLHFVKESKQDESGMPNNRFLAERTGGTYSTLKVQPAELEDSGVYFCASSRPHDIQYFGAGTRLSVL.

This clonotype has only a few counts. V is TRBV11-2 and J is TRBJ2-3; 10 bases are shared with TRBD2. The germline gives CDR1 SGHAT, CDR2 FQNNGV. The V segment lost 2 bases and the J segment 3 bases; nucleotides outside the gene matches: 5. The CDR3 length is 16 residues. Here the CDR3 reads CASSLSAGGLTDTQYF. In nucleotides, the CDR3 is TGTGCCAGCAGCTTATCAGCGGGAGGGCTAACAGATACGCAGTATTTT.

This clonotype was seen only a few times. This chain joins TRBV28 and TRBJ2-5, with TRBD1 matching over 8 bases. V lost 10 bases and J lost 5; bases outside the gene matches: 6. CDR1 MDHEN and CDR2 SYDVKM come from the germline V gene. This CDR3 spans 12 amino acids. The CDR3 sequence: CATGDRRETQYF. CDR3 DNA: TGTGCCACCGGGGACAGGCGGGAGACCCAGTACTTC.

In nucleotides, the CDR3 is TGCGCCAGCAGCTTAACACTGAACAATTCACCCCTCCACTTT. It translates to CASSLTLNNSPLHF. The chain couples TRBV5-1 to TRBJ1-6; no firm D call. The CDR3 covers 14 residues. Germline V gives CDR1 SGHRS, CDR2 YFSETQ. V dropped 2 bases and J dropped 7 bases, with 10 bases sitting between them.

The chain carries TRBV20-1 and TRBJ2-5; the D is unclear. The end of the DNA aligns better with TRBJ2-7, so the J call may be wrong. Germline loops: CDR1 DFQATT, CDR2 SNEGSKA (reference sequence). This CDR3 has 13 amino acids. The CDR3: CSARGLDGYEQYF. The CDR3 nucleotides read TGCAGTGCTAGAGGACTCGATGGATACGAGCAGTACTTC.

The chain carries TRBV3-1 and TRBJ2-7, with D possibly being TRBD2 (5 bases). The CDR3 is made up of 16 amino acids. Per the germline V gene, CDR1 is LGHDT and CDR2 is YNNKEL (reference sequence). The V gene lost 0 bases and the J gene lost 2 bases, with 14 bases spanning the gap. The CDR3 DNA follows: TGTGCCAGCAGCCAAGAAGAGGGCCACTATCCCTACGAGCAGTACTTC. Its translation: CASSQEEGHYPYEQYF.

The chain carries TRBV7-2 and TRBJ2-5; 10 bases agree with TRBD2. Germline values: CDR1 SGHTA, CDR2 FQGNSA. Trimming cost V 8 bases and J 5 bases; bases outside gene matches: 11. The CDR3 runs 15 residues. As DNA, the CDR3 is TGTGCCAGCGCCATTAGGCTAGCGGGAGCTGAGACCCAGTACTTC. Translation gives CASAIRLAGAETQYF.

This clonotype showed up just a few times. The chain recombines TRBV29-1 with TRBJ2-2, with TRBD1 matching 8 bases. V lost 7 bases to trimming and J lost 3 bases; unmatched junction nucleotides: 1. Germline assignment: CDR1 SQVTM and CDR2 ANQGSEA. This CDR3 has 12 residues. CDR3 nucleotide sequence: TGCAGCGGGGGACAGGACACCGGGGAGCTGTTTTTT. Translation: CSGGQDTGELFF.

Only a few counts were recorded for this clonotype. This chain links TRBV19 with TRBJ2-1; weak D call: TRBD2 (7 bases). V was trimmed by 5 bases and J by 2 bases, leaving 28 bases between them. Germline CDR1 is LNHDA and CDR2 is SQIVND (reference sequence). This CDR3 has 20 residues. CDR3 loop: CASSARRGGGASGTYNEQFF. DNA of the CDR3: TGTGCCAGTAGTGCGCGCAGGGGTGGGGGGGCCAGTGGCACCTACAATGAGCAGTTCTTC. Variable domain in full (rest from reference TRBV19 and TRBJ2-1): DGGITQSPKYLFRKEGQNVTLSCEQNLNHDAMYWYRQDPGQGLRLIYYSQIVNDFQKGDIAEGYSVSREKKESFPLTVTSAQKNPTAFYLCASSARRGGGASGTYNEQFFGPGTRLTVL.

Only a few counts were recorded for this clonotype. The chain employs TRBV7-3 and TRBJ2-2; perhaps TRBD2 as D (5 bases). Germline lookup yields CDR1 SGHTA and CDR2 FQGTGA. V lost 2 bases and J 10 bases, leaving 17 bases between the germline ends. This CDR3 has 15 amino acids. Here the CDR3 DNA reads TGTGCCAGCAGCTTATCAAAGGGAGCGGCCGAGGAGCTGTTTTTT. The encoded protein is CASSLSKGAAEELFF. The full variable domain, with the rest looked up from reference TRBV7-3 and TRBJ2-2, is GAGVSQTPSNKVTEKGKYVELRCDPISGHTALYWYRQSLGQGPEFLIYFQGTGAADDSGLPNDRFFAVRPEGSVSTLKIQRTERGDSAVYLCASSLSKGAAEELFFGEGSRLTVL.